These T cell receptor beta chains were read from a single sample in a study of T cell changes during pregnancy in multiple sclerosis. The data were produced by immunoSEQ multiplex PCR, yet TCRdb's version contains in-frame clones alone and is incomplete. The sample includes around 80,000 clones, 94% of them seen just once. The source material was peripheral blood, sampled in the second trimester of pregnancy. The receptors here all came from a female donor in good health, enrolled as a control in a pregnancy study. Both conserved end residues are part of each CDR3. D genes are given only for firm matches.

v_gene	j_gene	d_gene	len	CDR3aa
TRBV7-9	TRBJ2-3	TRBD2	17	CASSPSRGGRGADTQYF
TRBV6-1	TRBJ1-2	TRBD1	14	CASSETGGGYGYTF
TRBV15	TRBJ2-3	TRBD1	15	CATSKGQGSTDTQYF
TRBV5-8	TRBJ1-2	.	15	CASSLGGQINYGYTF
TRBV29-1	TRBJ1-3	TRBD1	13	CSVDDRAGNTIYF
TRBV7-2	TRBJ2-1	.	14	CASSFARKQGEQFF
TRBV27	TRBJ2-3	.	15	CASSLGTWGTDTQYF
TRBV19	TRBJ1-2	TRBD1	17	CASSIPGQGAEDYGYTF
TRBV19	TRBJ2-5	TRBD2	15	CASSIGSSGREVQYF
TRBV7-2	TRBJ1-2	.	14	CASSFLGRGDGYTF
TRBV7-9	TRBJ2-7	TRBD2	18	CASSSQRGRAASPYEQYF
TRBV5-1	TRBJ1-5	TRBD1	13	CASSPTGDQPQHF
TRBV29-1	TRBJ1-2	TRBD1	13	CSVRGQVWDGYTF
TRBV7-9	TRBJ2-7	.	11	CASSSRDEQYF
TRBV5-6	TRBJ2-4	.	14	CASSTGGTKNIQYF
TRBV5-4	TRBJ1-1	TRBD1	13	CASRGQKNTEAFF
TRBV4-1	TRBJ2-7	TRBD2	15	CASSQVTSGGSEQYF
TRBV6-1	TRBJ1-1	.	13	CASSEDRNTEAFF
TRBV7-9	TRBJ1-1	.	14	CASSLNRVGTEAFF
TRBV30	TRBJ2-3	TRBD2	17	CAWSFSGWGRAPDTQYF
TRBV2	TRBJ1-5	.	18	CASSESRSTGGLNQPQHF
TRBV29-1	TRBJ1-1	TRBD1	13	CSARGQGNTEAFF
TRBV19	TRBJ2-1	.	14	CASSPIPVYNEQFF
TRBV9	TRBJ1-1	.	14	CASSVGLHSTEAFF
TRBV2	TRBJ2-1	TRBD1	15	CASSEEQGRNNEQFF
TRBV5-1	TRBJ2-5	TRBD1	14	CASTSQGAGETQYF
TRBV5-1	TRBJ2-7	TRBD1	14	CASSFGTGDYEQYF
TRBV21-1	TRBJ1-4	.	12	CGVTQGGEKLFF
TRBV28	TRBJ1-1	TRBD1	17	CASSSWTGRIENTEAFF
TRBV4-2	TRBJ2-7	TRBD1	13	CASSAGQAYEQYF
TRBV6-5	TRBJ2-7	TRBD1	14	CASKRGDRGYEQYF
TRBV2	TRBJ1-5	TRBD1	16	CASSEGTGYSNQPQHF
TRBV5-4	TRBJ2-7	.	13	CASSPHPSYEQYF
TRBV7-2	TRBJ1-2	.	14	CASSPRTPVYGYTF
TRBV5-1	TRBJ1-4	.	14	CASSLAGGGEKLFF
TRBV5-1	TRBJ2-1	TRBD2	16	CASSLSLAGSGNEQFF
TRBV7-9	TRBJ2-1	TRBD2	15	CASSPGSGRADEQFF
TRBV6-5	TRBJ1-6	TRBD1	13	CASSRDRNSPLHF
TRBV5-1	TRBJ2-5	.	18	CASSLGVFGGNYQETQYF
TRBV7-6	TRBJ2-5	.	14	CASSPPLGGETQYF
TRBV4-2	TRBJ2-4	.	12	CASSQADSIQYF
TRBV7-2	TRBJ1-2	TRBD1	15	CASSTSDRSWYGYTF
TRBV7-8	TRBJ2-1	.	17	CASSLGRGRKRGNEQFF
TRBV9	TRBJ2-5	.	14	CASSVGRDLETQYF